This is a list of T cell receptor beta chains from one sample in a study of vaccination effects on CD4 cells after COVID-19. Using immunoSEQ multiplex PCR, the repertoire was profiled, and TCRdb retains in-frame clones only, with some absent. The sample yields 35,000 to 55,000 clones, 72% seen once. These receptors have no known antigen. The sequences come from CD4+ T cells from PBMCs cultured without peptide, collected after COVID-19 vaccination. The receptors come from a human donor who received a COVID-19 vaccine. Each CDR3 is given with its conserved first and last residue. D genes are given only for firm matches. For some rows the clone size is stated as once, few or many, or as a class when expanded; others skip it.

TGTGCCAGCAGCGTCCAAGGACAGGGGGACACTGAAGCTTTCTTT	CASSVQGQGDTEAFF	TRBD1	.	TRBV9	TRBJ1-1
TGTGCCAGCGCGATTGGGGGACTAGCGTCTTACGAGCAGTACTTC	CASAIGGLASYEQYF	TRBD2	.	TRBV5-5	TRBJ2-7
TGTGCCAGCAAACGGGAACGAGGGTGGGGGACCTACGAGCAGTACTTC	CASKRERGWGTYEQYF	.	.	TRBV27	TRBJ2-7
TGCGCCAGCAGCTTAATGACAGGGGACCCGCGCGGCTACACCTTC	CASSLMTGDPRGYTF	TRBD1	.	TRBV5-1	TRBJ1-2
TGTGCCAGTAGTATAGATGGGACTAGCGGGAGCAATGAGCAGTTCTTC	CASSIDGTSGSNEQFF	TRBD2	.	TRBV19	TRBJ2-1
TGTGCCAGTACCCTCACAGCCAGGAACACTGAAGCTTTCTTT	CASTLTARNTEAFF	.	.	TRBV19	TRBJ1-1
TGTGCCAGCAGCAGACTAGCCGCGGACAATGAGCAGTTCTTC	CASSRLAADNEQFF	TRBD2	.	TRBV11-2	TRBJ2-1
TGTGCCAGCTCACCACCTGGGACAGGGACAGGGGCGGTCCATGGCTACACCTTC	CASSPPGTGTGAVHGYTF	TRBD1	few	TRBV18	TRBJ1-2
TGTGCCAGCAGTTACTCGATGGGAATTTACGAGCAGTACTTC	CASSYSMGIYEQYF	.	.	TRBV6-5	TRBJ2-7
TGTGCCAGCAGCTTACTAGGAGTCAGACAGGCATATGGCTACACCTTC	CASSLLGVRQAYGYTF	.	.	TRBV7-8	TRBJ1-2
TGTGCCAGCAGCTCAGGGTCGGTAAGGGGCGACTCTGGAAACACCATATATTTT	CASSSGSVRGDSGNTIYF	.	once	TRBV11-2	TRBJ1-3
TGTGCCAGCAGCCAAGAGCCGGACCTTTCCTACAATGAGCAGTTCTTC	CASSQEPDLSYNEQFF	.	.	TRBV3-1/TRBV3-2	TRBJ2-1
TGTGCCAGCAGCCAAGCGGGCGGAGAGACCCAGTACTTC	CASSQAGGETQYF	.	.	TRBV3-1/TRBV3-2	TRBJ2-5
TGTGCCAGCAGCCCGACGGTTGAAGCTTTCTTT	CASSPTVEAFF	.	.	TRBV14	TRBJ1-1
TGCGCCAGCAGCTTGGCAGGGTGGGCAAGCTCCTACAATGAGCAGTTCTTC	CASSLAGWASSYNEQFF	.	.	TRBV5-1	TRBJ2-1
TGCAGCGTTGGGGGGACAGGGAGAGGTGAGACCCAGTACTTC	CSVGGTGRGETQYF	TRBD1	.	TRBV29-1	TRBJ2-5
TGCGCCAGCAGCCCACAGGGGTCCTATAATTCACCCCTCCACTTT	CASSPQGSYNSPLHF	TRBD1	.	TRBV5-1	TRBJ1-6
TGCGCCAGCAGCTTGGACCAGGGTCGGGCTCGTTCGAAGCAGTACTTC	CASSLDQGRARSKQYF	.	.	TRBV5-1	TRBJ2-7
TGTGCCAGCTCACTAGACCTTCAAGAGACCCAGTACTTC	CASSLDLQETQYF	.	.	TRBV18	TRBJ2-5
TGCGCCAGCAGTGAGGGGCTAGCGGCGGCGCAGTATTTT	CASSEGLAAAQYF	TRBD2	.	TRBV10-1	TRBJ2-3
TGTGCCAGCAGCCAAGAATACGGAAACACCATATATTTT	CASSQEYGNTIYF	.	.	TRBV14	TRBJ1-3
TGTGCCAGCACGAGACAGGGTCTACTTAATTCACCCCTCCACTTT	CASTRQGLLNSPLHF	TRBD1	.	TRBV19	TRBJ1-6